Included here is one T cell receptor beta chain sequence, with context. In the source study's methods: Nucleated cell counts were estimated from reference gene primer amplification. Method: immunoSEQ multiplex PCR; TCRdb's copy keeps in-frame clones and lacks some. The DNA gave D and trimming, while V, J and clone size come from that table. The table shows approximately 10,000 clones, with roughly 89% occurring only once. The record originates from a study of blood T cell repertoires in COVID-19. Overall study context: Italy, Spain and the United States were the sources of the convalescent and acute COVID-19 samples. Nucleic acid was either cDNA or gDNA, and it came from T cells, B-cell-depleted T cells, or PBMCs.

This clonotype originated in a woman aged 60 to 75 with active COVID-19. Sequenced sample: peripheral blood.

CDR3 nucleotide sequence: TGTGCCAGCTCACCAACAGGGCGGGAGGGCCTCGGGGAGCAGTACTTC. Amino acids: CASSPTGREGLGEQYF. The V gene is TRBV18, the J gene TRBJ2-7, with TRBD2 matching over 9 bases. CDR1 and CDR2 (germline): KGHSH, LQKENI. The CDR3 length is 16 residues. With V trimmed by 2 bases and J by 7 bases, 12 bases remained unmatched.